This entry describes one T cell receptor (beta chain). This clonotype was counted between two and nine times. The target of this receptor is not known. There are no base qualities to consult, and no much larger clone falls within one base. The library came from RT-PCR. TCRdb records Illumina HiSeq 2500 as the sequencer. The public reads were reprocessed in TCRdb via fastp at Q25 and MiXCR, keeping in-frame beta chains. Each CDR3 protein gets just one entry, which takes the most common genes and DNA from the rows behind it. In this sample the table shows hundreds of thousands of distinct CDR3 sequences, about 15% of which occur a single time. Of the sample, roughly 7.2% is held by the ten largest clones. The source of the sample is a study of response to subunit inactivated influenza vaccine (dated by TCRdb to 2017 to 2018). Study-level background: To follow how T cells responded to a trivalent subunit inactivated influenza vaccine, the researchers relied on deep quantitative profiling of the T cell receptor repertoire.

Reading the germline V gene gives CDR1 LGHNA and CDR2 YSLEER. There are 16 amino acids in the CDR3, from cysteine to phenylalanine inclusive. The only DNA kept is the CDR3, 48 bases in frame from the first base. V loses 1 base at its end and J loses 5 bases; junction bases beyond the gene matches: 6. Overall results and qualifications from the work: The authors proposed that each seasonal influenza vaccination may bring in only a limited number of new T cells.

Sequencing used PBMCs from blood, obtained approximately 15 days before vaccination. This sequence was found in a man aged 50 to 59 who received an inactivated influenza vaccine. Donor details come from another sample of the same person, matched by shared clones. In this chain, TRBV4-3 is recombined with TRBJ2-7; 12 bases in between match TRBD2. The sequence in DNA is TGCGCCAGCAGCCAAGGACTAGCGGGAGCCAAGGACGAGCAGTACTTC. Its coded protein is CASSQGLAGAKDEQYF.